This T cell receptor beta chain was recorded in a study of blood T cell repertoires in COVID-19. Study-wide background: The United States, Italy and Spain were the sources of the acute and convalescent COVID-19 samples. From T cells, B-cell-depleted T cells, or PBMCs came the material, which was cDNA or gDNA.

TCRdb keeps only in-frame clones here, not all; method: immunoSEQ multiplex PCR. The profile shows about 200,000 clones, more than 70% of them singletons. Across about two dozen US areas, participants ranged in age from 18 to 89 years. The CDR3 sequence is 14 residues long. The V gene's germline CDR1 is MNHEY and CDR2 SVGAGI. V was trimmed by 5 bases and J by 2 bases, leaving 10 bases between them. Sequencing was performed on PBMCs or T cells enriched from blood (not recorded which). This TCR came from a middle-aged man with acute COVID-19. The chain has TRBV6-5 and TRBJ1-5; D gene uncertain. CDR3 sequence: CASSTFPRNQPQHF. As DNA, the CDR3 is TGTGCCAGCAGTACTTTCCCGCGCAATCAGCCCCAGCATTTT.